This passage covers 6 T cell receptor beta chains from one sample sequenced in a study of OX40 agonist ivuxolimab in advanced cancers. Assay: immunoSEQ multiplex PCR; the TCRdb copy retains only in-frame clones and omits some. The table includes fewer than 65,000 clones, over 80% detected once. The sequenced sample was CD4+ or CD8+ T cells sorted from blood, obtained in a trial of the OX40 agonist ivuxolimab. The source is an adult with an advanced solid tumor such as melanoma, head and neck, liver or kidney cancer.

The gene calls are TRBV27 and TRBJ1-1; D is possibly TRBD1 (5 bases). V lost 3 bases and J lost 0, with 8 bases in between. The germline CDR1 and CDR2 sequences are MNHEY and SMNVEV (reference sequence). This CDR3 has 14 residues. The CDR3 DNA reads TGTGCCAGCAGTTTGGGGCTCATGAACACTGAAGCTTTCTTT. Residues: CASSLGLMNTEAFF.

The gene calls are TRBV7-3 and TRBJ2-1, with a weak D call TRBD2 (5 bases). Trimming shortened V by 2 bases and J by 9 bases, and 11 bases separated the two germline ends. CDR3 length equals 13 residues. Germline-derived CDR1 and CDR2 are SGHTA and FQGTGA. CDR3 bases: TGTGCCAGCAGCTTAGGGCCCGAGGGTGAGCAGTTCTTC. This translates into CASSLGPEGEQFF.

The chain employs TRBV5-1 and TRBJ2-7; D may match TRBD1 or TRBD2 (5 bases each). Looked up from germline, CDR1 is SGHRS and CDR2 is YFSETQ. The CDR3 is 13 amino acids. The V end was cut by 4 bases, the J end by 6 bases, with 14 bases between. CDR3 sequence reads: CASSKGPGGEQYF. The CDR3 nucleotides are TGCGCCAGCAGCAAGGGACCCGGCGGCGAGCAGTACTTC.

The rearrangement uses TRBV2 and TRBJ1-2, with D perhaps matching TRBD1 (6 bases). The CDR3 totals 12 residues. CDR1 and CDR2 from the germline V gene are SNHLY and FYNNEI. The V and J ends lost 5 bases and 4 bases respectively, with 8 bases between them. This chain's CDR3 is CASSRDIYGYTF. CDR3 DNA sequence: TGTGCCAGCAGTCGGGACATCTATGGCTACACCTTC.

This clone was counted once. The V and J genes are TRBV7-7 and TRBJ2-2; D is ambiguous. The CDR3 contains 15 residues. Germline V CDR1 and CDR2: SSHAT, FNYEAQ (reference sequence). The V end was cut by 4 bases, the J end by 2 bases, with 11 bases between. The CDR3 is CASSYHRVNTGELFF. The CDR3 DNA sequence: TGTGCCAGCAGCTACCATAGGGTTAACACCGGGGAGCTGTTTTTT.

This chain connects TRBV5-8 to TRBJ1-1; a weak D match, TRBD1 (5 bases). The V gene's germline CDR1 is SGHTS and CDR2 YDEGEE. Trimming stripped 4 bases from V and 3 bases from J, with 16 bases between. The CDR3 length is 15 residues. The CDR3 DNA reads TGTGCCAGCAGCACCGACCGTTTAGGGGACACTGAAGCTTTCTTT. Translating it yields CASSTDRLGDTEAFF.